The rows below give T cell receptor beta chains drawn from one sample of a study of OX40 agonist ivuxolimab in advanced cancers. Assay used: immunoSEQ multiplex PCR; TCRdb lists only in-frame clones, some missing. The sample has about 75,000 clones; about 85% are singletons. This material consisted of CD4+ or CD8+ T cells sorted from blood, taken in a trial of the OX40 agonist ivuxolimab. These receptors came from an adult with an advanced solid tumor such as melanoma, head and neck, liver or kidney cancer. The CDR3 runs from the conserved cysteine through the conserved F or W. The D gene is left open where the match is weak. Clone size is stated in some rows and not others, as once, few, many or a class when expanded.

cdr3_length	v_call	d_call	clone_size	j_call	cdr3_nt	cdr3_aa
16	TRBV9	.	.	TRBJ2-2	TGTGCCAGCAGCGTAGTAACTGGTCGGAACACCGGGGAGCTGTTTTTT	CASSVVTGRNTGELFF
15	TRBV6-5	.	.	TRBJ2-7	TGTGCCAGCAGACGAACCGAGGGGGGGGCCTACGAGCAGTACTTC	CASRRTEGGAYEQYF
12	TRBV2	.	.	TRBJ2-1	TGTGCCAGCAGTCCCCTCTACAATGAGCAGTTCTTC	CASSPLYNEQFF
14	TRBV6-1	TRBD2	.	TRBJ2-1	TGTGCCAGCACTATTAGCGGGAGAGGGAATGAGCAGTTCTTC	CASTISGRGNEQFF
17	TRBV7-2	TRBD1	.	TRBJ2-1	TGTGCCAGCAGCTCCCGCAAGACAGGGACGTCCTACAATGAGCAGTTCTTC	CASSSRKTGTSYNEQFF
14	TRBV4-1	.	.	TRBJ1-1	TGCGCCAGCAGCCAAGACAGGGAGAACACTGAAGCTTTCTTT	CASSQDRENTEAFF
13	TRBV18	.	.	TRBJ2-5	TGTGCCAGCTCACCAGGGGCTGGGGAGACCCAGTACTTC	CASSPGAGETQYF
11	TRBV2	.	few	TRBJ2-1	TGTGCCAGCAGTGAGTGGGGTGAGCAGTTCTTC	CASSEWGEQFF
12	TRBV11-2	.	.	TRBJ2-3	TGTGCCAGCAGCTCCAATAGCAATACGCAGTATTTT	CASSSNSNTQYF
14	TRBV10-3	.	.	TRBJ1-1	TGTGCCATCAGCCCCCTGAGAGAGGGCACTGAAGCTTTCTTT	CAISPLREGTEAFF
17	TRBV19	TRBD2	.	TRBJ2-2	TGTGCCAGTAGTCAGACTAGCGGGAGAATCGACACCGGGGAGCTGTTTTTT	CASSQTSGRIDTGELFF
14	TRBV6-6	.	.	TRBJ2-5	TGTGCCAGCAGGCACTACGCTTCTATAGAGACCCAGTACTTC	CASRHYASIETQYF
13	TRBV28	TRBD2	few	TRBJ2-1	TGTGCCAGCGGGGAAGGGACTAGCGGGATCCAGTTCTTC	CASGEGTSGIQFF
16	TRBV6-6	TRBD2	.	TRBJ2-1	TGTGCCAGCAGTTACAAGGCTAGCGGGAGTAAGGATGAGCAGTTCTTC	CASSYKASGSKDEQFF
16	TRBV6-1	.	few	TRBJ1-5	TGTGCCAGCAGTGACCGGGCCTTAAGCGGCAATCAGCCCCAGCATTTT	CASSDRALSGNQPQHF
14	TRBV5-1	.	.	TRBJ2-7	TGCGCCAGCAGCCCAAGTGCGGGACGATACGAGCAGTACTTC	CASSPSAGRYEQYF
14	TRBV6-1	TRBD1	.	TRBJ1-5	TGTGCCAGCAGTCGACAGGGAAGCAATCAGCCCCAGCATTTT	CASSRQGSNQPQHF
15	TRBV6-1	TRBD2	.	TRBJ2-1	TGTGCCAGCAGTCTAACTAGCGGATACAACAATGAGCAGTTCTTC	CASSLTSGYNNEQFF
15	TRBV29-1	TRBD1	.	TRBJ2-4	TGCAGCGTTGAAGGGACAGGGGGGCGTAGAAACATTCAGTACTTC	CSVEGTGGRRNIQYF
17	TRBV7-9	TRBD2	.	TRBJ2-3	TGTGCCAGCAGCTTATCCCGGACTAGCGGGATTCCAGATACGCAGTATTTT	CASSLSRTSGIPDTQYF
15	TRBV18	TRBD1	.	TRBJ1-1	TGTGCCAGCTCACCACGGACAGGGGCCGACACTGAAGCTTTCTTT	CASSPRTGADTEAFF
14	TRBV6-5	TRBD2	.	TRBJ2-3	TGTGCCAGCAGTTTAGGGCTAGCGGGAGATACGCAGTATTTT	CASSLGLAGDTQYF
13	TRBV18	.	.	TRBJ2-3	TGTGCCATCCCTTCATGGGGAACAGATACGCAGTATTTT	CAIPSWGTDTQYF
11	TRBV20-1	.	.	TRBJ2-1	TGCAGTGCAACGTCCTACAATGAGCAGTTCTTC	CSATSYNEQFF
12	TRBV2	.	.	TRBJ2-7	TGTGCCAGCAGTTTCCAGGGGTACGAGCAGTACTTC	CASSFQGYEQYF
17	TRBV13	TRBD2	once	TRBJ2-7	TGTGCCAGCAGCTTCGGGCAACTAGCGGGAGATCTTTACGAGCAGTACTTC	CASSFGQLAGDLYEQYF
14	TRBV6-5	.	.	TRBJ2-7	TGTGCCAGCAGTTACGGAAGGGGCTGGTACGAGCAGTACTTC	CASSYGRGWYEQYF
14	TRBV9	TRBD2	.	TRBJ2-3	TGTGCCAGCAATCTCGGGGGGAGCACAGATACGCAGTATTTT	CASNLGGSTDTQYF
16	TRBV6-5	TRBD1	.	TRBJ1-3	TGTGCCAGCAGTTACAGTCAGGGGGGGACTGGAAACACCATATATTTT	CASSYSQGGTGNTIYF
13	TRBV29-1	.	.	TRBJ1-2	TGCAGCGTTCCCGACGGCGCTCATTATGGCTACACCTTC	CSVPDGAHYGYTF
15	TRBV28	.	.	TRBJ2-5	TGTGCCAGCAGTACCAGACTAGAAGAGGGTGAGACCCAGTACTTC	CASSTRLEEGETQYF
15	TRBV6-5	.	.	TRBJ1-4	TGTGCCAGCAGTTACCAGGGCGGGAGCAATGAAAAACTGTTTTTT	CASSYQGGSNEKLFF
15	TRBV11-1	.	.	TRBJ2-7	TGTGCCAGCAGCTTAGGTCCCAGGCCAGAATCCGAGCAGTACTTC	CASSLGPRPESEQYF